The 32 T cell receptor beta chains in this list originate from one sample, sequenced in a study of T cells in narcolepsy (dated by TCRdb to the late 2010s). Library construction relied on the immunoSEQ multiplex PCR assay. TCRdb retrieved this table from immuneACCESS and kept in-frame rearrangements only. Not all clones are present; in checked studies, unresolved V genes account for under half, and no reason is known for the remainder. The sample yields roughly 30,000 clones; 79% were counted once. The top ten hold around 3.7% of the sample. Sequenced input: memory (CD45RA-) CD4+ T cells from blood. The sample's cell subset or site label, decoded: memory T cells sorted ex vivo from peripheral blood. These receptors were taken from a human donor in good health.

The chain combines TRBV2 with TRBJ2-7, with 13 bases aligning to TRBD2. Trimming cost V 7 bases and J 4 bases; bases outside gene matches: 7. Germline-derived CDR1 and CDR2 are SNHLY and FYNNEI. This CDR3 is built from 15 residues. CDR3 DNA: TGTGCCAGCAACCTCCGACTAGCGGGAGGATACGAGCAGTACTTC. Amino acid sequence: CASNLRLAGGYEQYF.

The rearrangement joins TRBV5-4 to TRBJ2-7, with D hard to call. Trimming removed 3 bases from V and 1 base from J, with 8 bases in between. This CDR3 spans 13 amino acids. Germline V lookup: CDR1 SGHNT, CDR2 YYREEE (reference sequence). CDR3 in DNA: TGTGCCAGCAGCTCCCCAGATTCCTACGAGCAGTACTTC. Translation: CASSSPDSYEQYF.

J is TRBJ1-4 and V is TRBV11-2; 8 bases line up with TRBD1. After removal of 5 bases from V and 0 bases from J, the junction contained 2 bases not matched to a gene. Germline-derived CDR1 and CDR2 are SGHAT and FQNNGV. This CDR3 spans 15 amino acids. CDR3 DNA sequence: TGTGCCAGCAGCCAACAGGGGGCAACTAATGAAAAACTGTTTTTT. Its translation is CASSQQGATNEKLFF.

The rearrangement uses TRBV6-5 and TRBJ1-2, with 7 bases lining up with TRBD1. After removal of 8 bases from V and 14 bases from J, the junction contained 11 bases not matched to a gene. Looked up from germline, CDR1 is MNHEY and CDR2 is SVGAGI. The CDR3 totals 11 residues. Here the CDR3 reads CASREDRVGTF. The DNA for the CDR3 is TGTGCCAGCCGAGAAGACAGGGTTGGAACCTTC.

The rearrangement uses TRBV29-1 and TRBJ2-1; 7 bases line up with TRBD2. This CDR3 region has 13 residues. V lost 7 bases, J lost 3 bases, and 6 bases stayed unmatched. From germline, CDR1 is SQVTM and CDR2 ANQGSEA. The CDR3 loop reads CSAEGGGYNEQFF. CDR3 bases: TGCAGCGCTGAGGGCGGGGGCTACAATGAGCAGTTCTTC.

The V call is TRBV7-8, the J call TRBJ2-3; D is uncertain. The germline V gene encodes CDR1 SGHVS and CDR2 FQNEAQ. CDR3 size: 14 residues. V gave up 3 bases and J gave up 4 bases, with 11 bases separating them. The CDR3 bases are TGTGCCAGCAGCTTCCCAGACCCGTCAGATACGCAGTATTTT. This codes for CASSFPDPSDTQYF.

The genes are TRBV6-5 and TRBJ2-5, with 7 bases matching TRBD1. V lost 5 bases and J lost 2; bases outside the gene matches: 5. In germline, CDR1 is MNHEY, CDR2 SVGAGI. The CDR3 consists of 14 residues. This CDR3 is CASSTTGKQETQYF. Written as DNA, the CDR3 is TGTGCCAGCAGTACGACAGGGAAACAAGAGACCCAGTACTTC.

This clone was detected only a few times. The V gene is TRBV28, the J gene TRBJ2-7; TRBD1 matches at 8 bases. The CDR3 covers 14 residues. Looked up from germline, CDR1 is MDHEN and CDR2 is SYDVKM. Germline trimming cut 2 bases from V and 6 bases from J; bases unmatched to any gene: 6. The CDR3 DNA is TGTGCCAGCAGTTTAGCGGACAGGGATGGCGAGCAGTACTTC. Translation: CASSLADRDGEQYF.

The V and J genes are TRBV19 and TRBJ1-5; D remains unclear. This CDR3 has 14 residues. V shed 2 bases and J shed 2 bases, with 7 bases lying between them. Germline V gene lookup returns CDR1 LNHDA and CDR2 SQIVND (reference sequence). The CDR3 sequence is CASSIRAGNQPQHF. The CDR3 DNA follows: TGTGCCAGTAGTATAAGGGCCGGCAATCAGCCCCAGCATTTT. The complete variable domain, with remaining parts taken from reference TRBV19 and TRBJ1-5, reads DGGITQSPKYLFRKEGQNVTLSCEQNLNHDAMYWYRQDPGQGLRLIYYSQIVNDFQKGDIAEGYSVSREKKESFPLTVTSAQKNPTAFYLCASSIRAGNQPQHFGDGTRLSIL.

As regards this clone: Within the sample, other DNA sequences also encode this same CDR3. The rearrangement joins TRBV19 to TRBJ2-6; D is uncertain. The length of the CDR3 is 13 residues. Trimming removed 6 bases from V and 1 base from J, with 4 bases in between. The germline V gene encodes CDR1 LNHDA and CDR2 SQIVND (reference sequence). CDR3 protein: CASSISGANVLTF. CDR3 DNA sequence: TGTGCCAGTAGCATATCTGGGGCCAACGTCCTGACTTTC. Together with reference TRBV19 and TRBJ2-6, the CDR3 gives the full variable domain: DGGITQSPKYLFRKEGQNVTLSCEQNLNHDAMYWYRQDPGQGLRLIYYSQIVNDFQKGDIAEGYSVSREKKESFPLTVTSAQKNPTAFYLCASSISGANVLTFGAGSRLTVL.

The chain joins TRBV7-3 to TRBJ1-1, with D possibly TRBD1 on 5 matching bases. V lost 6 bases and J lost 7, with 12 bases in between. CDR3 length equals 12 residues. Germline V gene data show CDR1 as SGHTA and CDR2 as FQGTGA. The CDR3 here is CASSLRGGEAFF. The CDR3 DNA reads as TGTGCCAGCAGTCTACGCGGGGGTGAAGCTTTCTTT.

The chain links TRBV4-2 to TRBJ1-1, with D possibly being TRBD1 (5 bases). The V end lost 8 bases, the J end lost 0 bases, and 10 bases lay between the germline ends. There are 13 residues in the CDR3. Germline CDR1 LGHNA, CDR2 YNFKEQ. The CDR3 coding sequence is TGTGCCAGCGGAAGACAGATGAACACTGAAGCTTTCTTT. This sequence encodes CASGRQMNTEAFF.

About this clone itself: A read error may produce the germline difference seen at one junction end. The chain links TRBV5-6 to TRBJ1-1; D unclear. This CDR3 has 14 amino acids. Germline V gene data show CDR1 as SGHDT and CDR2 as YYEEEE. CDR3 sequence reads: CASSLARKNAEAFF. In DNA form, the CDR3 reads TGTGCCAGCAGCTTGGCGCGTAAGAACGCTGAAGCTTTCTTT.

This rearrangement joins TRBV7-8 to TRBJ1-2; D gene unclear. V was cut by 5 bases and J by 3 bases, with 13 bases left in between. This CDR3 has 14 residues. Germline V CDR1 and CDR2: SGHVS, FQNEAQ. The CDR3 reads CASSPLTSYYGYTF. The DNA for the CDR3 is TGTGCCAGCAGCCCCCTAACAAGCTACTATGGCTACACCTTC.

The chain carries TRBV19 and TRBJ1-3, with D hard to call. Trimming removed 2 bases at V and 2 bases at J, with 7 bases between. Germline assignment: CDR1 LNHDA and CDR2 SQIVND (reference sequence). This CDR3 comprises 14 residues. The CDR3 bases are TGTGCCAGTAGTATATCTCAAGCTGGAAACACCATATATTTT. This codes for CASSISQAGNTIYF.

The chain recombines TRBV18 with TRBJ1-5, with D unresolved. CDR3 length equals 16 residues. V was trimmed by 5 bases and J by 1 base, leaving 15 bases between them. The germline V gene encodes CDR1 KGHSH and CDR2 LQKENI. The chain's CDR3 is CASSATGPISNQPQHF. The CDR3, as DNA: TGTGCCAGCTCAGCTACCGGGCCCATAAGCAATCAGCCCCAGCATTTT.

In nucleotides, the CDR3 is TGTGCCAGCAGCCCCCGGACAGGGGTTCTCGAGCAGTACTTC. Translating gives CASSPRTGVLEQYF. This chain joins TRBV11-2 and TRBJ2-7, with 9 positions matching TRBD1. CDR1 and CDR2 (germline): SGHAT, FQNNGV. This CDR3 spans 14 amino acids. The V and J ends lost 5 bases and 6 bases, in that order; junction bases with no gene match: 8.

This rearrangement joins TRBV5-1 to TRBJ1-4, with D perhaps matching TRBD1 (5 bases). This CDR3 comprises 14 residues. Germline values: CDR1 SGHRS, CDR2 YFSETQ. The V gene lost 3 bases and the J gene lost 11 bases, with 17 bases spanning the gap. The CDR3 reads CASSWAEGKEKLFF. CDR3 in DNA: TGCGCCAGCAGCTGGGCGGAGGGGAAAGAGAAACTGTTTTTT.

This clone was detected once. This rearrangement joins TRBV19 to TRBJ2-4; 8 bases agree with TRBD2. CDR1 is LNHDA and CDR2 is SQIVND in the germline V gene (reference sequence). CDR3 length: 17 amino acids. Trimming at V came to 3 bases and at J to 0 bases, leaving 7 bases not matched to a gene. The CDR3 coding sequence is TGTGCCAGTAGTATCGGGGGGCTAGCGGGAGCCAAAAACATTCAGTACTTC. It specifies CASSIGGLAGAKNIQYF.

The V gene is TRBV11-3, the J gene TRBJ2-7; 10 bases agree with TRBD1. The CDR3 is 14 residues long. With V trimmed by 1 base and J by 6 bases, 3 bases remained unmatched. In germline, CDR1 is SGHNT, CDR2 YENEEA. CDR3 region: CASSLAGQGGEQYF. CDR3 DNA sequence: TGTGCCAGCAGCTTAGCCGGACAGGGGGGCGAGCAGTACTTC.

V gene TRBV30 combines with J gene TRBJ1-5; D might be TRBD1 (6 bases). The CDR3 has 14 residues. The V gene's germline CDR1 is GTSNPN and CDR2 SVGIG (reference sequence). The V and J ends lost 0 bases and 4 bases respectively, with 10 bases between them. The DNA for the CDR3 is TGTGCCTGGAGTGTTGGGCAGGGGAATCAGCCCCAGCATTTT. Protein product: CAWSVGQGNQPQHF.

This clone was counted once. The V gene is TRBV21-1, the J gene TRBJ2-7; the table gives TRBD2 as D, unverified against the DNA. TRBV21-1 is classified as a pseudogene. The CDR3 length is 16 residues. The CDR3 nucleotides read TGTGCCAGCACCGTCCCCACTAGCGGGGTTTCCTACGAGCAGTACTTC. It encodes CASTVPTSGVSYEQYF.

V is TRBV6-1 and J is TRBJ2-7, with D possibly matching TRBD2 (6 bases). Germline V gene data show CDR1 as MNHNS and CDR2 as SASEGT. Trimming took 11 bases from V and 2 from J, leaving 16 bases between them. The CDR3 extends over 13 amino acids. In DNA form, the CDR3 reads TGTGCCGGTGGTTCGGGACTCACCTACGAGCAGTACTTC. Encoded protein: CAGGSGLTYEQYF.

V and J are TRBV5-1 and TRBJ2-7; no clear D gene. In germline, CDR1 is SGHRS, CDR2 YFSETQ. The CDR3 is 13 amino acids. Trimming stripped 6 bases from V and 2 bases from J, with 12 bases between. CDR3 protein: CASTPDGAYEQYF. Here the CDR3 DNA reads TGCGCCAGCACACCAGACGGAGCCTACGAGCAGTACTTC.

The rearrangement links TRBV5-1 to TRBJ2-3; D is unresolved. Trimming left V 0 bases short and J 8 bases short, with 10 bases between. CDR3 length equals 13 residues. From germline, CDR1 is SGHRS and CDR2 YFSETQ. The CDR3 here is CASSLGLAGTQYF. CDR3 DNA sequence: TGCGCCAGCAGCTTGGGATTGGCAGGTACGCAGTATTTT.

The chain has TRBV9 and TRBJ2-6; D is undetermined. Trimming took 1 base from V and 0 from J, leaving 5 bases between them. Germline V gives CDR1 SGDLS, CDR2 YYNGEE. This CDR3 has 15 residues. This CDR3 reads CASSVSDSGANVLTF. For the CDR3, the DNA is TGTGCCAGCAGCGTATCGGACTCTGGGGCCAACGTCCTGACTTTC.

The chain combines TRBV5-1 with TRBJ2-2, with 8 nucleotides matching TRBD2. The CDR3 extends over 17 amino acids. Trimming cost V 4 bases and J 6 bases; bases outside gene matches: 14. The germline CDR1 and CDR2 sequences are SGHRS and YFSETQ. The CDR3 reads CASSPIPGTRGSGELFF. In DNA form, the CDR3 reads TGCGCCAGCAGCCCGATACCGGGGACTAGAGGGTCCGGGGAGCTGTTTTTT.

The chain carries TRBV9 and TRBJ1-2, with D possibly TRBD1 on 5 matching bases. The CDR3 is 11 residues long. V shed 3 bases and J shed 10 bases, with 10 bases lying between them. CDR1 and CDR2 (germline): SGDLS, YYNGEE. DNA of the CDR3: TGTGCCAGCAGCGAAGGGGTGGACTACACCTTC. This translates into CASSEGVDYTF. The full variable domain, its missing parts supplied by reference TRBV9 and TRBJ1-2, is DSGVTQTPKHLITATGQRVTLRCSPRSGDLSVYWYQQSLDQGLQFLIQYYNGEERAKGNILERFSAQQFPDLHSELNLSSLELGDSALYFCASSEGVDYTFGSGTRLTVV.

The chain couples TRBV27 to TRBJ2-7; no clear D. CDR3 length equals 13 residues. V lost 5 bases, J lost 4 bases, and 12 bases lay in between. Germline-derived CDR1 and CDR2 are MNHEY and SMNVEV (reference sequence). DNA for the CDR3: TGTGCCAGCAGTCCCCGGGCCACGTACGAGCAGTACTTC. Its translation: CASSPRATYEQYF.

This chain connects TRBV6-1 to TRBJ1-2, with unresolved D. The CDR3 has 15 amino acids. From germline, CDR1 is MNHNS and CDR2 SASEGT. V shed 5 bases and J shed 3 bases, with 16 bases lying between them. CDR3 DNA: TGTGCCAGCAGTCGTCGGGCAGGAGACTACTATGGCTACACCTTC. Translating gives CASSRRAGDYYGYTF.

This chain connects TRBV9 to TRBJ2-2, with 10 nucleotides matching TRBD2. The CDR3 runs 16 residues. Germline loops: CDR1 SGDLS, CDR2 YYNGEE. The junction had 4 bases not matched to a gene; V was cut back by 2 bases and J by 3 bases. CDR3 coding DNA: TGTGCCAGCAGCGTGGGACTAGCGTTGGACACCGGGGAGCTGTTTTTT. Encoded protein: CASSVGLALDTGELFF.

The chain uses TRBV6-1 and TRBJ1-5; TRBD1 might be the D (6 bases). Trimming took 4 bases from V and 7 from J, leaving 14 bases between them. CDR1 is MNHNS and CDR2 is SASEGT in the germline V gene. CDR3 length: 14 residues. The CDR3 region has the DNA TGTGCCAGCAGTGGGGGGCAGGGCCAACAGCCCCAGCATTTT. This gives the protein CASSGGQGQQPQHF.